These 21 T cell receptor beta chains share one sample of origin, sequenced in a study of identical twins. In TCRdb, the 5' RACE reads were re-called with MiXCR into one record per CDR3 protein. The sample comprises a few hundred thousand distinct CDR3 sequences, 9% to 10% of which are singletons, and 8.5% to 10% rests with the top ten. The sample was naive T cells sorted from blood. These receptors were collected from a woman aged 45-65 years in good health.

This clonotype occurred many times. The chain combines TRBV7-9 with TRBJ1-1; perhaps TRBD1 as D (6 bases). Germline V lookup: CDR1 SEHNR, CDR2 FQNEAQ (reference sequence). The CDR3 consists of 14 residues. V was trimmed by 3 bases and J by 5 bases, leaving 13 bases between them. Written as DNA, the CDR3 is TGTGCCAGCAGCTTTGTCCAGGGGAGAACTGAAGCTTTCTTT. It yields the protein CASSFVQGRTEAFF.

The CDR3 reads CSARERGEKLFF. The CDR3, as DNA: TGCAGTGCTAGAGAACGCGGTGAAAAACTGTTTTTT. This rearrangement joins TRBV20-1 to TRBJ1-4; D gene ambiguous. CDR3 size: 12 residues. Germline V gives CDR1 DFQATT, CDR2 SNEGSKA (reference sequence). The germline V and J ends were trimmed by 0 bases and 7 bases, with 6 bases remaining between them.

This clonotype was counted many times. The V call is TRBV20-1, the J call TRBJ1-4; D gene ambiguous. Germline loops: CDR1 DFQATT, CDR2 SNEGSKA (reference sequence). Trimming removed 7 bases at V and 4 bases at J, with 10 bases between. This CDR3 comprises 12 residues. This chain's CDR3 is CSVDRVNEKLFF. CDR3 coding DNA: TGCAGTGTAGACCGGGTTAATGAAAAACTGTTTTTT.

The CDR3 nucleotides read TGTGCCAGCAGCCAAGAGACTTTGAACACTGAAGCTTTCTTT. Protein: CASSQETLNTEAFF. The V call is TRBV14, the J call TRBJ1-1; no clear D. This CDR3 has 14 amino acids. Germline assignment: CDR1 SGHDN and CDR2 FVKESK. V was clipped by 0 bases and J by 0 bases, with 5 bases between them.

This clonotype was seen ten or more times. The V and J genes are TRBV18 and TRBJ2-5, with 12 bases identical to TRBD1. The germline V gene encodes CDR1 KGHSH and CDR2 LQKENI. Germline trimming cut 3 bases from V and 0 bases from J; bases unmatched to any gene: 5. The CDR3 sequence is 17 residues long. The CDR3 region has the DNA TGTGCCAGCTCACCGGGCCGGGACAGGGGGCACCAAGAGACCCAGTACTTC. Translating gives CASSPGRDRGHQETQYF.

This clonotype was seen a few times. The V gene is TRBV6-5, the J gene TRBJ2-2; no firm D call. V was trimmed by 6 bases and J by 3 bases, leaving 14 bases between them. CDR1 is MNHEY, CDR2 SVGAGI, per germline. The CDR3 loop spans 15 amino acids. The CDR3 DNA reads as TGTGCCAGCAGATCGGGCCAGTTATACACCGGGGAGCTGTTTTTT. Encoded protein: CASRSGQLYTGELFF.

This clonotype was seen repeatedly, ten times or more. The rearrangement links TRBV20-1 to TRBJ1-5; a possible D gene is TRBD1 (5 bases). The germline V gene has CDR1 DFQATT and CDR2 SNEGSKA (reference sequence). V was trimmed by 5 bases and J by 0 bases, leaving 11 bases between them. The CDR3 is 14 amino acids. The CDR3 sequence is CSAAAGISNQPQHF. The CDR3 bases are TGCAGTGCTGCCGCAGGGATTAGCAATCAGCCCCAGCATTTT.

The genes are TRBV5-1 and TRBJ2-2; a weak D match, TRBD2 (6 bases). The CDR3 contains 15 residues. V was pared by 3 bases and J by 3 bases, with 12 bases between. Per germline, CDR1 SGHRS and CDR2 YFSETQ. DNA for the CDR3: TGCGCCAGCAGCTCCCGGAGGGCCGACACCGGGGAGCTGTTTTTT. Amino acid sequence: CASSSRRADTGELFF.

The sample holds many counts of this clonotype. This chain joins TRBV7-9 and TRBJ1-1; 9 nucleotides line up with TRBD1. The germline V gene has CDR1 SEHNR and CDR2 FQNEAQ (reference sequence). The J segment lost 5 bases and the V segment lost 4 bases, leaving 11 bases of the junction unmatched. CDR3 size: 16 residues. The CDR3 spells CASSSYKGTGHTEAFF. The CDR3 DNA reads as TGTGCCAGCAGCTCCTATAAAGGGACAGGGCATACTGAAGCTTTCTTT.

This clonotype was counted at least ten times. V gene TRBV10-3 combines with J gene TRBJ2-1; D perhaps matches TRBD1 (6 bases). The germline gives CDR1 ENHRY, CDR2 SYGVKD. Trimming removed 4 bases at V and 6 bases at J, with 19 bases between. The CDR3 is 16 amino acids. The CDR3 region has the DNA TGTGCCATCAGTGGCGTCGGGGACATGGGGTTCAATGAGCAGTTCTTC. Protein product: CAISGVGDMGFNEQFF.

The chain uses TRBV12-3 or TRBV12-4 and TRBJ2-1; D ambiguous. The CDR3 consists of 14 residues. V was shortened by 1 base and J by 4 bases, with 8 bases between the two germline ends. The CDR3 DNA reads as TGTGCCAGCAGTTTAGAATTGTCTTACAATGAGCAGTTCTTC. It translates to CASSLELSYNEQFF.

This clonotype was observed a few times. The V and J genes are TRBV5-1 and TRBJ2-2; 15 positions match TRBD2. The CDR3 runs to 19 residues. CDR1 is SGHRS and CDR2 is YFSETQ in the germline V gene. The ends lost 3 bases at V and 5 bases at J; junction bases unmatched: 11. CDR3 nucleotide sequence: TGCGCCAGCAGCTGGGGACTAGCGGGAGGCTCAAGCGGGACCGGGGAGCTGTTTTTT. This sequence encodes CASSWGLAGGSSGTGELFF.

This clonotype was seen a handful of times. V usage is TRBV24-1 and J usage is TRBJ1-2; TRBD1 is a possible D gene (5 bases). Trimming took off 3 bases at V and 4 bases at J, with 8 bases between the two ends. The CDR3 has 13 residues. The germline CDR1 and CDR2 sequences are KGHDR and SFDVKD. The CDR3 protein is CATSDITGYGYTF. The CDR3 coding sequence is TGTGCCACCAGTGATATAACAGGCTATGGCTACACCTTC.

This clonotype has at least ten counts. This sequence joins TRBV3-1 and TRBJ2-2; D is possibly TRBD1 or TRBD2 (5 bases each). This CDR3 comprises 16 residues. Germline V CDR1 and CDR2: LGHDT, YNNKEL (reference sequence). Deletions cut 4 bases from V and 2 bases from J, with 14 bases between. The CDR3 loop reads CASSLVQGANTGELFF. Written as DNA, the CDR3 is TGTGCCAGCAGCCTGGTCCAGGGAGCAAACACCGGGGAGCTGTTTTTT.

The table lists this clonotype with a few counts. This chain connects TRBV6-1 to TRBJ2-2; D is possibly TRBD2 (6 bases). V was clipped by 8 bases and J by 6 bases, with 19 bases between them. This CDR3 spans 15 amino acids. Germline values: CDR1 MNHNS, CDR2 SASEGT. This CDR3 reads CASALGGGLSGELFF. As DNA, the CDR3 is TGTGCCAGCGCCTTGGGGGGAGGTTTATCCGGGGAGCTGTTTTTT.

Ten or more counts support this clonotype. The chain joins TRBV14 to TRBJ1-2, with no clear D. V gave up 4 bases and J gave up 3 bases, with 9 bases separating them. The CDR3 is 13 residues long. Germline V gene lookup returns CDR1 SGHDN and CDR2 FVKESK. As DNA, the CDR3 is TGTGCCAGCAGCCCGAAGGCTTACTATGGCTACACCTTC. This gives the protein CASSPKAYYGYTF. Full variable domain (missing parts from reference TRBV14 and TRBJ1-2): EAGVTQFPSHSVIEKGQTVTLRCDPISGHDNLYWYRRVMGKEIKFLLHFVKESKQDESGMPNNRFLAERTGGTYSTLKVQPAELEDSGVYFCASSPKAYYGYTFGSGTRLTVV.

This clonotype appeared a few times. The chain carries TRBV12-5 and TRBJ2-1, with TRBD2 identical over 8 bases. Trimming took 7 bases from V and 0 from J; bases not matched to a gene: 5. CDR1 and CDR2 (germline): LGHNT, FRNRAP. CDR3 length equals 15 residues. The CDR3 here is CASAASGSSYNEQFF. The DNA of the CDR3 is TGTGCTAGTGCCGCCAGCGGGAGCTCCTACAATGAGCAGTTCTTC.

This chain's CDR3 is CASGIRLVGDTQYF. CDR3 coding DNA: TGCGCCAGCGGCATCCGACTAGTGGGGGATACGCAGTATTTT. The chain links TRBV5-1 to TRBJ2-3; D perhaps matches TRBD2 (6 bases). This CDR3 spans 14 amino acids. Trimming took 7 bases from V and 6 from J, leaving 18 bases between them. CDR1 is SGHRS, CDR2 YFSETQ, per germline.

A few counts support this clonotype. The CDR3 nucleotides read TGTGCCAGCAGCTTAGAGTCGGGGAGGCCCGGGGAGCTGTTTTTT. The encoded protein is CASSLESGRPGELFF. V usage is TRBV7-2 and J usage is TRBJ2-2; D perhaps matches TRBD2 (6 bases). Germline-derived CDR1 and CDR2 are SGHTA and FQGNSA. This CDR3 spans 15 amino acids. With 1 base removed from V and 6 bases from J, the gap between germline ends came to 12 bases.

There are a few counts of this clonotype. This chain uses TRBV6-6 with TRBJ2-5; D might be TRBD1 or TRBD2, each matching 5 bases. The CDR3 totals 14 residues. Germline-derived CDR1 and CDR2 are MNHNY and SVGAGI (reference sequence). V dropped 2 bases and J dropped 5 bases, with 12 bases sitting between them. The CDR3 nucleotides read TGTGCCAGCAGTTACGGGGGAAACGGGGAGACCCAGTACTTC. Amino acids: CASSYGGNGETQYF.

There are many counts of this clonotype. The CDR3 bases are TGTGCCAGCAGTTGGACAGGGGACGGAAACACCATATATTTT. The encoded protein is CASSWTGDGNTIYF. This rearrangement joins TRBV12-3 or TRBV12-4 to TRBJ1-3; 9 positions match TRBD1. The CDR3 length is 14 residues. Germline trimming cut 4 bases from V and 4 bases from J; bases unmatched to any gene: 2.